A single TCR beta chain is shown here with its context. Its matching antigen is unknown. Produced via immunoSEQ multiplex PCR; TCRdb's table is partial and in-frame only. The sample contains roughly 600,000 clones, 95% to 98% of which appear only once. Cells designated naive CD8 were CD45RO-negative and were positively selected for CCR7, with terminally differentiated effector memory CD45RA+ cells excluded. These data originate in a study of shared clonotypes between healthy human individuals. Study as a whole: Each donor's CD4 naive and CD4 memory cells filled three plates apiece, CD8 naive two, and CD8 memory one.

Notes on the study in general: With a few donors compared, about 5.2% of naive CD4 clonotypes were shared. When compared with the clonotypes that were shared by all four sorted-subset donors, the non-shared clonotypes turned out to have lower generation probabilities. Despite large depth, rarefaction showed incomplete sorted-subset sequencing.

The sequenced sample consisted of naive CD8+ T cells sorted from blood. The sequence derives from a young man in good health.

The CDR3 is CASSPGWGREAFF. CDR3 sequence (DNA): TGTGCCAGCAGTCCAGGATGGGGTCGAGAAGCTTTCTTT. The chain joins TRBV27 to TRBJ1-1; no clear D gene. Trimming took 5 bases from V and 8 from J, leaving 15 bases between them. This CDR3 has 13 residues. Germline CDR1 and CDR2: MNHEY and SMNVEV (reference sequence).